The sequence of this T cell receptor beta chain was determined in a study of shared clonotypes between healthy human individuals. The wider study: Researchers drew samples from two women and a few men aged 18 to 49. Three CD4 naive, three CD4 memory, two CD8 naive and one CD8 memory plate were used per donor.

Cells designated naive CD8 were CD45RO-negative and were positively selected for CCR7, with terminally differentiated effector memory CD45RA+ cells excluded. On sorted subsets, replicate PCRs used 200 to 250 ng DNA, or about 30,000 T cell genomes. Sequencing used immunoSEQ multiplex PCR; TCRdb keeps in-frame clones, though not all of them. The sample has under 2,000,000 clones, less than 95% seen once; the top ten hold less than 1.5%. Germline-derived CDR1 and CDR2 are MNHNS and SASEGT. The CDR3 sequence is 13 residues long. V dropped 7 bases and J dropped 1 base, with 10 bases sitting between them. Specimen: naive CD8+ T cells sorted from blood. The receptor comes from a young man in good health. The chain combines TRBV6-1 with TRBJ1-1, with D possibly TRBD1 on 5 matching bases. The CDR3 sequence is CASTMGPNTEAFF. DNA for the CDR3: TGTGCCAGCACAATGGGGCCGAACACTGAAGCTTTCTTT.